The entry below describes one T cell receptor (beta chain). The sample comes from a study of shared clonotypes between healthy human individuals. Using immunoSEQ multiplex PCR, the repertoire was profiled, and TCRdb retains in-frame clones only, with some absent. The sample has a few hundred thousand clones, about 96% seen once. The CDR3 is made up of 15 amino acids. Trimming removed 8 bases at V and 1 base at J, with 15 bases between. Germline-derived CDR1 and CDR2 are MNHNS and SASEGT. This receptor was identified in a man in his thirties or forties in good health. The sequencing input was memory CD8+ T cells sorted from blood. Documented subset: CD45RO+ cells pooled with CCR7-negative TemRA cells. J is TRBJ1-3 and V is TRBV6-1, with D uncertain. The CDR3 here is CASLWGGSSGNTIYF. In DNA form, the CDR3 reads TGTGCCAGCTTGTGGGGAGGGAGTTCTGGAAACACCATATATTTT.